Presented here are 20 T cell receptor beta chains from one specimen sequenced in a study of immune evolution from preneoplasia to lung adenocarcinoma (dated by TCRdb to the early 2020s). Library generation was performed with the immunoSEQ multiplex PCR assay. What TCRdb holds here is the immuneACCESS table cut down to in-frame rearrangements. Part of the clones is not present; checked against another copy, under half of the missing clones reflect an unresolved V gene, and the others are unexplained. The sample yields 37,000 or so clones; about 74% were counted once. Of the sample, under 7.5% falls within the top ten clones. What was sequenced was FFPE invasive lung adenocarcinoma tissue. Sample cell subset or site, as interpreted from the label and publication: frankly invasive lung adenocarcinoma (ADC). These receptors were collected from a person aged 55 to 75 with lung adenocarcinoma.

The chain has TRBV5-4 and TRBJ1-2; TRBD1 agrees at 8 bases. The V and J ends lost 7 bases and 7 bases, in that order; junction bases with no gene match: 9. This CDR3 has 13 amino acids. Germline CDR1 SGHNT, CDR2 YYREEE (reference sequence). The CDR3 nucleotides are TGTGCCAGCGGGGGCCAGGGGGCGGCTGGCTACACCTTC. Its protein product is CASGGQGAAGYTF.

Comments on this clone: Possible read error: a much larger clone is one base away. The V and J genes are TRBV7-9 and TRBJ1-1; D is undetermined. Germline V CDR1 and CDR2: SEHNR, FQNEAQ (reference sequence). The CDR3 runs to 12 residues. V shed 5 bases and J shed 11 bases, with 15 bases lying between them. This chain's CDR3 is CASSPPTQTAFF. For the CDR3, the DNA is TGTGCCAGCAGCCCCCCAACCCAGACGGCTTTCTTT. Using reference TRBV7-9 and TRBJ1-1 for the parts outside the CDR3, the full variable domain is DTGVSQNPRHKITKRGQNVTFRCDPISEHNRLYWYRQTLGQGPEFLTYFQNEAQLEKSRLLSDRFSAERPKGSFSTLEIQRTEQGDSAMYLCASSPPTQTAFFGQGTRLTVV.

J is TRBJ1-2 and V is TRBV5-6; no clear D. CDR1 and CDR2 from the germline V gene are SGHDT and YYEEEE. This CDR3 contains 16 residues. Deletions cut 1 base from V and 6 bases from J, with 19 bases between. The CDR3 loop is CASSLNERNWRDGYTF. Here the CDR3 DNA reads TGTGCCAGCAGCTTGAATGAGCGAAATTGGCGGGATGGCTACACCTTC.

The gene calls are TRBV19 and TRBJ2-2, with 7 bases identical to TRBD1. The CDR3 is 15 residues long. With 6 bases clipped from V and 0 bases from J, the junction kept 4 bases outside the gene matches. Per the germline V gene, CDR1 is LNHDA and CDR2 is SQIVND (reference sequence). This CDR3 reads CASRRTGANTGELFF. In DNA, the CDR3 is TGTGCCAGTAGACGGACAGGCGCGAACACCGGGGAGCTGTTTTTT.

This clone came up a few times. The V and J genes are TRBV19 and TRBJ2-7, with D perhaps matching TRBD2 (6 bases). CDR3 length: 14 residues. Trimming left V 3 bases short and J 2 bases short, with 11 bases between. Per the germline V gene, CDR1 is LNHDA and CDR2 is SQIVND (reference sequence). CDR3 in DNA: TGTGCCAGTAGTATCGGTGGAGGGGCCTACGAGCAGTACTTC. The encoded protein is CASSIGGGAYEQYF.

In nucleotides, the CDR3 is TGTGCCAGCAGTTACTCCGGGGCGGGGTACAATGAGCAGTTCTTC. This encodes CASSYSGAGYNEQFF. The V call is TRBV6-6, the J call TRBJ2-1, with a tentative D call TRBD2 (6 bases). Germline loops: CDR1 MNHNY, CDR2 SVGAGI (reference sequence). This CDR3 region has 15 residues. V lost 0 bases to trimming and J lost 4 bases, with 10 bases between them.

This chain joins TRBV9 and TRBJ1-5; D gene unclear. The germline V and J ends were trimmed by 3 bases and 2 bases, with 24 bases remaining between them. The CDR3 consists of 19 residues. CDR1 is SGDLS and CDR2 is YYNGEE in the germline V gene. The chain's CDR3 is CASSGSQRSYSMGNQPQHF. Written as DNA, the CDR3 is TGTGCCAGCAGCGGGTCACAGAGGTCTTATAGCATGGGCAATCAGCCCCAGCATTTT. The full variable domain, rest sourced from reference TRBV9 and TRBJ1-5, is DSGVTQTPKHLITATGQRVTLRCSPRSGDLSVYWYQQSLDQGLQFLIQYYNGEERAKGNILERFSAQQFPDLHSELNLSSLELGDSALYFCASSGSQRSYSMGNQPQHFGDGTRLSIL.

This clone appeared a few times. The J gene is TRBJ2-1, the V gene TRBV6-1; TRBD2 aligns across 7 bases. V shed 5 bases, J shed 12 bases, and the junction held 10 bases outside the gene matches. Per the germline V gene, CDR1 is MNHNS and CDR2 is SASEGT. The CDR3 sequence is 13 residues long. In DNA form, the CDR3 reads TGTGCCAGCAGTTGGGGGAGGGCCGAAGCGCAGTTCTTC. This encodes CASSWGRAEAQFF.

This chain's CDR3 is CASSPGSNYGYTF. DNA of the CDR3: TGTGCCAGCTCACCGGGCAGTAACTATGGCTACACCTTC. The chain carries TRBV18 and TRBJ1-2; D call uncertain. Germline CDR1 reads KGHSH; CDR2 reads LQKENI. CDR3 size: 13 residues. V was shortened by 3 bases and J by 1 base, with 6 bases between the two germline ends.

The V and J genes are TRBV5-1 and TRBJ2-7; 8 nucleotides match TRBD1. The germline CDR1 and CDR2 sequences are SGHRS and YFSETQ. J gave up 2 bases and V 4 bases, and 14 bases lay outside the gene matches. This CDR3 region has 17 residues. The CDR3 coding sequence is TGCGCCAGCAGCGCGGGGACCGACAGGGGAGTTCCCTACGAGCAGTACTTC. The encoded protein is CASSAGTDRGVPYEQYF.

The CDR3 is CASSSSGQGNEQYF. The CDR3 DNA reads as TGTGCCAGCAGTTCCTCGGGACAGGGTAACGAGCAGTACTTC. This chain uses TRBV6-6 with TRBJ2-7; TRBD1 matches 9 bases. The CDR3 contains 14 residues. Germline V gives CDR1 MNHNY, CDR2 SVGAGI (reference sequence). J gave up 5 bases and V 4 bases, and 6 bases lay outside the gene matches.

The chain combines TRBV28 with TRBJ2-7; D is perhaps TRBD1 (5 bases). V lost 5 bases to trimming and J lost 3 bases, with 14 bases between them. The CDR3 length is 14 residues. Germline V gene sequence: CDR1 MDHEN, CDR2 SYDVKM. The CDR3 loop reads CASSIRQSGYEQYF. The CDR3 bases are TGTGCCAGCAGTATACGACAGAGTGGCTACGAGCAGTACTTC.

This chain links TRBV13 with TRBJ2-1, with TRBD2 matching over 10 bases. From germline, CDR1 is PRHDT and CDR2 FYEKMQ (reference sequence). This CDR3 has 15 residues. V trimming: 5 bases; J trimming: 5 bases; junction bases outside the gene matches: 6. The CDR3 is CASSLRTSGHNEQFF. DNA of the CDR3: TGTGCCAGCAGCCTAAGGACTAGCGGCCACAATGAGCAGTTCTTC.

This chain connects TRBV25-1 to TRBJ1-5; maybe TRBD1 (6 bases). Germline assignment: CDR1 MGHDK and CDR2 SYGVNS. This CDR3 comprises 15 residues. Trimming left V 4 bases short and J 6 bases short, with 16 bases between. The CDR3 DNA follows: TGTGCCAGCAGTGCCAGCGAGTGGGGGCTTCAGCCCCAGCATTTT. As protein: CASSASEWGLQPQHF.

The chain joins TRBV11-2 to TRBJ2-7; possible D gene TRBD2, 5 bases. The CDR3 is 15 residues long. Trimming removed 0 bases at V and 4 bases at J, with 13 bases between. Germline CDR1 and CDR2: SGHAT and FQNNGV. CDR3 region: CASSLEFQRSYEQYF. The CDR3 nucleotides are TGTGCCAGCAGCTTAGAGTTCCAGCGGAGTTACGAGCAGTACTTC.

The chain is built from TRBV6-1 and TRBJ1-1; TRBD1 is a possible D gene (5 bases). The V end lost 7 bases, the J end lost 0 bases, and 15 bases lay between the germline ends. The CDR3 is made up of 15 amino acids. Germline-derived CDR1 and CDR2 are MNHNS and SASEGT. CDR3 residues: CASNRDSRMNTEAFF. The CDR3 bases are TGTGCCAGCAACCGGGACTCCAGAATGAACACTGAAGCTTTCTTT.

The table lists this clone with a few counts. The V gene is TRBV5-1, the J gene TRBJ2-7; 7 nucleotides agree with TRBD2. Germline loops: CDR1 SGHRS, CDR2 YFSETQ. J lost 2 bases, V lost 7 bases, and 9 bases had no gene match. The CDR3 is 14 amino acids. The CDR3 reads CASGTGGPAYEQYF. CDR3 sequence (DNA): TGCGCCAGCGGGACGGGGGGTCCAGCCTACGAGCAGTACTTC.

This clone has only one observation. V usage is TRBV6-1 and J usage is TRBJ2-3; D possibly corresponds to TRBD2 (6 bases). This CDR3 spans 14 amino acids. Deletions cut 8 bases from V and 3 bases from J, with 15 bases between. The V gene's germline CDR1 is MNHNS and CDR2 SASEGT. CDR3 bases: TGTGCCAGCGCCAAGGTGGAGGGGACAGATACGCAGTATTTT. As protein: CASAKVEGTDTQYF.

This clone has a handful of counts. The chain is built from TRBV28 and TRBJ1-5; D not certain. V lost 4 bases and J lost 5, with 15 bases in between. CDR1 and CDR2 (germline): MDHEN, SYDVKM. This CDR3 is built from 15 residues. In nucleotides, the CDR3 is TGTGCCAGCAGTTCCTTTATTTCCTGGGATCAGCCCCAGCATTTT. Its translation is CASSSFISWDQPQHF.

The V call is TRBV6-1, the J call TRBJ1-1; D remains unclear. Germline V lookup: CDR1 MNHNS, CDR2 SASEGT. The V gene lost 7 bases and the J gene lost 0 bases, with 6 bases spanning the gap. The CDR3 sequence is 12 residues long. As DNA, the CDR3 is TGTGCCAGCAATCAGGTGAACACTGAAGCTTTCTTT. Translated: CASNQVNTEAFF.